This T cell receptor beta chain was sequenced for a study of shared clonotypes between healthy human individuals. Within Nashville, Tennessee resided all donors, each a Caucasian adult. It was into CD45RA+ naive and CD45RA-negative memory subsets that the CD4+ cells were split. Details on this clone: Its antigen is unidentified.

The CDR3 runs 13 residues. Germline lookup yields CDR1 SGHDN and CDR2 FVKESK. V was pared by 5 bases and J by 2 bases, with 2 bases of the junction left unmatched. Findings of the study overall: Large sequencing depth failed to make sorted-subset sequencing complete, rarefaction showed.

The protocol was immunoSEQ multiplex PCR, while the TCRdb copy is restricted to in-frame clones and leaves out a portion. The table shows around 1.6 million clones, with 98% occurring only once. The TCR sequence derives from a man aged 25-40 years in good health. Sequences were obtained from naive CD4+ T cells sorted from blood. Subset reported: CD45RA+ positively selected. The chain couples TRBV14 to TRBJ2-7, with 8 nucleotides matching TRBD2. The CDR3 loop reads CASSIAGPYEQYF. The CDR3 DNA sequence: TGTGCCAGCAGCATAGCGGGACCCTACGAGCAGTACTTC.